Described below is a single T cell receptor beta chain sequence and its context. Its antigen is as yet unknown. The data were obtained in a study of T cell responses to AZD1222 COVID-19 vaccine. The data were produced by immunoSEQ multiplex PCR, yet TCRdb's version contains in-frame clones alone and is incomplete. The profile shows roughly 93,000 clones, 85% to 90% of them singletons. General observations from the study: There were vaccine-associated CD4 TCRs across spike, dominant at 160-218 and 743-854. Repertoire collection took place solely once the T cell response had peaked. White British people made up most donors, females outnumbered males, and clonal diversity was possibly underestimated. With two AZD1222 doses given, Spike-specific TCR breadth and depth both rose.

This CDR3 is built from 15 residues. The V gene's germline CDR1 is LGHDT and CDR2 YNNKEL (reference sequence). V lost 4 bases and J 0 bases, leaving 13 bases between the germline ends. The rearrangement links TRBV3-1 (or the pseudogene TRBV3-2) to TRBJ2-7; D tentatively reads TRBD1 or TRBD2 (5 bases each). The material was peripheral blood, obtained on day 0 of AZD1222 vaccination. The origin of this receptor is an adult in good health. DNA of the CDR3: TGTGCCAGCAGCCGAGGGACCGGCTACTCCTACGAGCAGTACTTC. As protein: CASSRGTGYSYEQYF.